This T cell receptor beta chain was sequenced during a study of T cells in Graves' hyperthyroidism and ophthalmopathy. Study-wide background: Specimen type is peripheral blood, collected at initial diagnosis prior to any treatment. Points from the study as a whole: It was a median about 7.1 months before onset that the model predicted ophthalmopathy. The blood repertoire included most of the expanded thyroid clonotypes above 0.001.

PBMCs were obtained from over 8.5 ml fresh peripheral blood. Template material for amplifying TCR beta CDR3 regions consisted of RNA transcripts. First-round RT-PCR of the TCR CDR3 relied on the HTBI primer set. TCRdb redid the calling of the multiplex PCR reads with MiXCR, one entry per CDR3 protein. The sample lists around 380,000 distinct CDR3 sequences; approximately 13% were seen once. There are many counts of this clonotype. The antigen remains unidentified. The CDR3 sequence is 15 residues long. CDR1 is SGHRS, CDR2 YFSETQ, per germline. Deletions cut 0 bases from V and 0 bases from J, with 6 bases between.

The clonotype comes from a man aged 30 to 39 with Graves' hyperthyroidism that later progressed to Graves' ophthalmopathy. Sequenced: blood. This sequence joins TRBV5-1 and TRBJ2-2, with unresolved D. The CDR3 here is CASSLDSANTGELFF. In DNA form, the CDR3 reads TGCGCCAGCAGCTTGGACAGTGCGAACACCGGGGAGCTGTTTTTT.